This TCR beta chain was sequenced during a study of blood T cells in healthy people across ages. Across the whole study: Template switching recovered approximately one barcoded beta molecule for every two T cells. General study points: Age showed a roughly linear inverse relationship with TCR beta diversity per million T cells.

V lost 8 bases, J lost 0 bases, and 11 bases lay in between. The CDR3 is made up of 13 amino acids. From germline, CDR1 is SNHLY and CDR2 FYNNEI. This clonotype was recorded many times. Its target is unknown. A second 7 to 11 cycle PCR used barcoded and J-beta primers. Tags on each cDNA molecule came from a template-switch adaptor with 12 random nucleotides. MiXCR, applied by TCRdb to the 5' RACE reads, yields one record per CDR3 protein. This table has 1.5 million to 2 million distinct CDR3 sequences, 28% appearing once. At least 6 million PBMCs were isolated per sample. Specimen: blood. The receptor's source is a woman in her 30s in good health. The rearrangement uses TRBV2 and TRBJ2-7; D is unclear. The CDR3 DNA is TGTGCCAGCCGAGGACCTGACTCCTACGAGCAGTACTTC. This gives the protein CASRGPDSYEQYF.